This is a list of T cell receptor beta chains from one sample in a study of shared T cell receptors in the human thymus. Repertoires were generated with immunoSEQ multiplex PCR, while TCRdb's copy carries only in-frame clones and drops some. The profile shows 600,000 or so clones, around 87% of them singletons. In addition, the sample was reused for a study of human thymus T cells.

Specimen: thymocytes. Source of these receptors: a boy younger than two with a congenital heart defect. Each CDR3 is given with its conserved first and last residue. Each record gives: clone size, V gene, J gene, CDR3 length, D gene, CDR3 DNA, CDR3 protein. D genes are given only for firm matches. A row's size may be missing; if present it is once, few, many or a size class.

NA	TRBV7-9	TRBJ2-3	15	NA	TGTGCCAGCAGCTTAGAAGTTCCAGAAAAAGATACGCAGTATTTT	CASSLEVPEKDTQYF
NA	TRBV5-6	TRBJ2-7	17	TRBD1	TGTGCCAGCAGCTGTCCACCAACAGGGGCCCCTTCCTACGAGCAGTACTTC	CASSCPPTGAPSYEQYF
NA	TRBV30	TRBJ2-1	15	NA	TGTGCCTGGGGTATGGGGTCCAGGGGAGTCAATGAGCAGTTCTTC	CAWGMGSRGVNEQFF
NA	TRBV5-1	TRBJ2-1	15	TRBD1	TGCGCCAGCAGCCCCCGGGACAGGGTATCAAATGAGCAGTTCTTC	CASSPRDRVSNEQFF
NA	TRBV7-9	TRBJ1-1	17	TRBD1	TGTGCCAGCAGCTTAGCGCCGGACAGGGAGTCGGGCACTGAAGCTTTCTTT	CASSLAPDRESGTEAFF
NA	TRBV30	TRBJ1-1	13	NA	TGTGCCTGGGGAAGCGGCGGAGACACTGAAGCTTTCTTT	CAWGSGGDTEAFF
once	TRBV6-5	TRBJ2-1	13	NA	TGTGCCAGCAGAGGGGGGGCCTACAATGAGCAGTTCTTC	CASRGGAYNEQFF
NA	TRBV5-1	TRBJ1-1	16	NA	TGCGCCAGCAGCTTTGGGAACAGGGCTCAGAACACTGAAGCTTTCTTT	CASSFGNRAQNTEAFF
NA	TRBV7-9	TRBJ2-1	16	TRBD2	TGTGCCAGCAGCTTCGGAAGGACTAGCCGGGTGCCTGAGCAGTTCTTC	CASSFGRTSRVPEQFF
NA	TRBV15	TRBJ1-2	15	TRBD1	TGTGCCACCAGCAGGAGGGACAGGGTTTGGCACGGCTACACCTTC	CATSRRDRVWHGYTF
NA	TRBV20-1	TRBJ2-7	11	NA	TGCAGTGCCCCAGGGTATCGGAAGCAGTACTTC	CSAPGYRKQYF
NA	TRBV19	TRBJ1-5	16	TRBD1	TGTGCCAGTAGTTCCACGGACAGGCTGAGCAATCAGCCCCAGCATTTT	CASSSTDRLSNQPQHF
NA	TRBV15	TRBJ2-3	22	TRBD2	TGTGCCACCAGCAGAGACTCCGAATCTTTGACTAGCGGGACCCCTAGCACAGATACGCAGTATTTT	CATSRDSESLTSGTPSTDTQYF
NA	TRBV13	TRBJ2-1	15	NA	TGTGCCAGCAGCTTCAGCAGGGGAATTAGGGATGAGCAGTTCTTC	CASSFSRGIRDEQFF
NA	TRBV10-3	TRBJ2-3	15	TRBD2	TGTGCCTCGGGGGGGAGGGAGGAGGTCGGGTATACGCAGTATTTT	CASGGREEVGYTQYF
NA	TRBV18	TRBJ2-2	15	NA	TGTGCCAGCTCACCCCGACAAGACCCAACCGGGGAGCTGTTTTTT	CASSPRQDPTGELFF
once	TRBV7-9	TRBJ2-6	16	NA	TGTGCCAGCAGCTTGTCCCTAGACCCTGGGGCCAACGTCCTGACTTTC	CASSLSLDPGANVLTF
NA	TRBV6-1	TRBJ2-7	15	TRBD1	TGTGCCAGCACCTATCCACAGGGGGCCAAACACGAGCAGTACTTC	CASTYPQGAKHEQYF
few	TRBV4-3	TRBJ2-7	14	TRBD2	TGCGCCAGCAGCCACACTAGCGGACCCTACGAGCAGTACTTC	CASSHTSGPYEQYF
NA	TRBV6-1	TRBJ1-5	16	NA	TGTGCCAGCAGTGAAATGGGGGGGTCGGGCAATCAGCCCCAGCATTTT	CASSEMGGSGNQPQHF
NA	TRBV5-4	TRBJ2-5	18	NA	TGTGCCAGCAGCTTGGGACGCCCTTTAACCCACGGGAAAGAGACCCAGTACTTC	CASSLGRPLTHGKETQYF
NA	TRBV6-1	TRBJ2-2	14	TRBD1	TGTGCCAGCAGGCAGGGACAGGGGGGCGGGGAGCTGTTTTTT	CASRQGQGGGELFF
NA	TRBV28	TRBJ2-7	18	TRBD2	TGTGCCAGCCTTGGCGACAGGATTCTAGCGGGGAGCTCCTACGAGCAGTACTTC	CASLGDRILAGSSYEQYF
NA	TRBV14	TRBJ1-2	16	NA	TGTGCCAGCAGCCAAGGAGGTGGTCGCGAGGACTATGGCTACACCTTC	CASSQGGGREDYGYTF
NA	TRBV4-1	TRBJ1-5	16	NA	TGCGCCAGCAGCCAAGATCGGAAGGAGGGCAATCAGCCCCAGCATTTT	CASSQDRKEGNQPQHF
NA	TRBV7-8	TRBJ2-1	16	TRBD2	TGTGCCAGCAGCGCTACCGGGACTAGCCCCTACAATGAGCAGTTCTTC	CASSATGTSPYNEQFF
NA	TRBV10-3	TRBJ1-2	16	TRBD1	TGTGCCATCAATCAGGACAGGGGGCTTGTTAACTATGGCTACACCTTC	CAINQDRGLVNYGYTF
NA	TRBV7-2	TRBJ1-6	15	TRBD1	TGTGCCAGCAGCTTTGACAGGGAAAGCGATTCACCCCTCCACTTT	CASSFDRESDSPLHF
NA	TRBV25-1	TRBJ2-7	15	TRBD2	TGTGCCAGCAGTGAGTTTGCGGGAGGGCCCCACGAGCAGTACTTC	CASSEFAGGPHEQYF
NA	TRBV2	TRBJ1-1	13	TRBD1	TGTGCCAGCAGGACAGGGGTGAACACTGAAGCTTTCTTT	CASRTGVNTEAFF
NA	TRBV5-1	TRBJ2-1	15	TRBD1	TGCGCCAGCAGCTTGGCAGGGGGCCTCTACAATGAGCAGTTCTTC	CASSLAGGLYNEQFF
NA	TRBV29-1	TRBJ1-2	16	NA	TGCAGCGTTGAAGGAGTGGGCCCACAGGGCATCTATGGCTACACCTTC	CSVEGVGPQGIYGYTF
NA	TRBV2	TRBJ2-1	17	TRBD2	TGTGCCAGCAGGGTAAGAAGGGCGGGAGTAGACTACAATGAGCAGTTCTTC	CASRVRRAGVDYNEQFF
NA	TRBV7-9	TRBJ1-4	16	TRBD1	TGTGCCAGCAGCTCTCTAGGAACAGGGGGCGGTGAAAAACTGTTTTTT	CASSSLGTGGGEKLFF
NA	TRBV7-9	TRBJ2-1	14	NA	TGTGCCAGCAGCTCCCTAGCATCGGGGAATGAGCAGTTCTTC	CASSSLASGNEQFF
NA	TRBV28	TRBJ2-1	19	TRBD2	TGTGCCAGCAGCCAAACCCAACCCCTAGCCGAGGGGAGGGTCAATGAGCAGTTCTTC	CASSQTQPLAEGRVNEQFF
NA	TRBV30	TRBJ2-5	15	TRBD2	TGTGCCTGGGGCCCCATCCCAGCGGGGCAAGAGACCCAGTACTTC	CAWGPIPAGQETQYF
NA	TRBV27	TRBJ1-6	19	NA	TGTGCCAGCAGACAACACGCTAAAAATGTTTTCGGGGTAAAGTCACCCCTCCACTTT	CASRQHAKNVFGVKSPLHF
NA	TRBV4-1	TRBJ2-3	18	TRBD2	TGCGCCAGCAGCCCTAGGGAGGGGAGGGCGTCAGGCACAGATACGCAGTATTTT	CASSPREGRASGTDTQYF
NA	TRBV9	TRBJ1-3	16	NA	TGTGCCAGCAGCGTAGGAGCCAGGGCCTCTGGAAACACCATATATTTT	CASSVGARASGNTIYF
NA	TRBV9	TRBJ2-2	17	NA	TGTGCCAGCAGCGTAGGATGGCGGGGGCTAAACACCGGGGAGCTGTTTTTT	CASSVGWRGLNTGELFF
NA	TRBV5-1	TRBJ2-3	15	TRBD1	TGCGCCAGCAGCGGAGGGACAGGGGGAACAGATACGCAGTATTTT	CASSGGTGGTDTQYF
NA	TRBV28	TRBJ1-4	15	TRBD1	TGTGCCAGCAGTTCACAACAGGGGGCGCATGAAAAACTGTTTTTT	CASSSQQGAHEKLFF
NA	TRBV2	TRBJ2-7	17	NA	TGTGCCAGCTCCCCACACTCTGACAGGGAGGCCTCCTACGAGCAGTACTTC	CASSPHSDREASYEQYF